These 31 T cell receptor beta chains originate from one sample sequenced in a study of radiotherapy plus CTLA-4 blockade in lung cancer. Clones were sequenced by immunoSEQ multiplex PCR, and TCRdb holds only the in-frame ones, with some missing. The sample has 100,000 or so clones, roughly 80% seen once. The sequencing here drew on peripheral blood, taken from a patient treated with radiotherapy plus ipilimumab. The source of these receptors is a human donor with non-small cell lung cancer that progressed on radiotherapy plus ipilimumab.

The chain recombines TRBV10-3 with TRBJ2-2, with D hard to call. V lost 6 bases and J lost 8, with 10 bases in between. This CDR3 contains 12 residues. The germline V gene encodes CDR1 ENHRY and CDR2 SYGVKD. For the CDR3, the DNA is TGTGCCATCAGCGGTCCCACGGGGGAGCTGTTTTTT. Its translation: CAISGPTGELFF.

CDR3 loop: CASRRRGALDTDTQYF. The CDR3 region has the DNA TGTGCCAGCAGGCGTCGGGGGGCCCTCGACACAGATACGCAGTATTTT. The rearrangement links TRBV28 to TRBJ2-3; D is perhaps TRBD2 (7 bases). V was cut by 6 bases and J by 2 bases, with 18 bases left in between. The CDR3 is 16 amino acids. In germline, CDR1 is MDHEN, CDR2 SYDVKM.

The gene calls are TRBV5-1 and TRBJ1-4; D remains ambiguous. Germline loops: CDR1 SGHRS, CDR2 YFSETQ. The CDR3 length is 12 residues. The germline V and J ends were trimmed by 4 bases and 2 bases, with 3 bases remaining between them. The CDR3 here is CASSVTNEKLFF. The CDR3 DNA follows: TGCGCCAGCAGCGTGACTAATGAAAAACTGTTTTTT.

The chain employs TRBV7-3 and TRBJ2-6; 7 nucleotides match TRBD1. The CDR3 covers 18 residues. V lost 4 bases to trimming and J lost 0 bases; unmatched junction nucleotides: 9. From germline, CDR1 is SGHTA and CDR2 FQGTGA. CDR3 sequence reads: CASSSLDRVRSGANVLTF. As DNA, the CDR3 is TGTGCCAGCAGCTCCCTTGACAGGGTCCGCTCTGGGGCCAACGTCCTGACTTTC.

This clone was seen once. This rearrangement joins TRBV11-3 to TRBJ1-2; D gene unclear. The CDR3 covers 13 residues. The V gene lost 2 bases and the J gene lost 6 bases, with 10 bases spanning the gap. Per germline, CDR1 SGHNT and CDR2 YENEEA. The CDR3 DNA is TGTGCCAGCAGCTTAACGGGCGGTGATGGCTACACCTTC. It translates to CASSLTGGDGYTF.

This chain connects TRBV30 to TRBJ2-3, with D maybe TRBD2 (5 bases). The CDR3 spans 14 residues. With 2 bases removed from V and 1 base from J, the gap between germline ends came to 10 bases. Germline CDR1 GTSNPN, CDR2 SVGIG (reference sequence). In nucleotides, the CDR3 is TGTGCCTGGAGTTCGGGTAGCGGCACAGATACGCAGTATTTT. Translation: CAWSSGSGTDTQYF.

This clone appeared a few times. This chain uses TRBV28 with TRBJ1-2; 11 bases are a match to TRBD1. V lost 6 bases to trimming and J lost 0 bases; unmatched junction nucleotides: 6. The CDR3 sequence is 16 residues long. Germline CDR1 is MDHEN and CDR2 is SYDVKM. CDR3 region: CASRPGQGDTNYGYTF. Here the CDR3 DNA reads TGTGCCAGCAGGCCGGGACAGGGGGATACTAACTATGGCTACACCTTC.

The V and J genes are TRBV5-4 and TRBJ1-2, with D tentatively TRBD1 (6 bases). This CDR3 region has 15 residues. V lost 0 bases to trimming and J lost 5 bases, with 14 bases between them. Germline V lookup: CDR1 SGHNT, CDR2 YYREEE (reference sequence). The DNA of the CDR3 is TGTGCCAGCAGCTTGGAGAGTTCGCAGGGGTATGGCTACACCTTC. It specifies CASSLESSQGYGYTF.

To note about this clone: Other DNA sequences within the sample encode an identical CDR3. The chain combines TRBV5-1 with TRBJ2-5, with 7 bases that match TRBD1. Trimming removed 0 bases from V and 3 bases from J; junction bases left unmatched: 5. CDR1 SGHRS and CDR2 YFSETQ come from the germline V gene. CDR3 length: 15 amino acids. The CDR3 bases are TGCGCCAGCAGCTTGGCCGGGACAGAAAAAGAGACCCAGTACTTC. Protein: CASSLAGTEKETQYF.

This clone was counted a single time. The chain couples TRBV29-1 to TRBJ2-7, with 8 positions matching TRBD1. V dropped 4 bases and J dropped 5; count of bases not matched to a gene: 7. CDR3 length: 13 amino acids. The germline V gene has CDR1 SQVTM and CDR2 ANQGSEA. The CDR3 region is CSVGWTGSHEQYF. As DNA, the CDR3 is TGCAGCGTTGGATGGACAGGGTCCCACGAGCAGTACTTC.

V and J are TRBV28 and TRBJ1-1; D is unclear. V lost 5 bases to trimming and J lost 0 bases, with 10 bases between them. This CDR3 has 14 amino acids. CDR1 and CDR2 from the germline V gene are MDHEN and SYDVKM. CDR3 sequence: CASSNVYLNTEAFF. CDR3 sequence (DNA): TGTGCCAGCAGTAATGTTTATCTGAACACTGAAGCTTTCTTT.

V is TRBV7-9 and J is TRBJ2-1; no clear D. V lost 7 bases and J 8 bases, leaving 9 bases between the germline ends. Germline-derived CDR1 and CDR2 are SEHNR and FQNEAQ (reference sequence). This CDR3 is built from 11 residues. CDR3 DNA sequence: TGTGCCAGCATTCCGTGGGATGAGCAGTTCTTC. Translating it yields CASIPWDEQFF.

This clone was seen more than once but under ten times. The chain employs TRBV28 and TRBJ2-1; D is tentatively TRBD1 or TRBD2 (6 bases each). The CDR3 is made up of 14 amino acids. The V end was cut by 6 bases, the J end by 7 bases, with 16 bases between. The V gene's germline CDR1 is MDHEN and CDR2 SYDVKM. CDR3 DNA sequence: TGTGCCAGCAGCATGGGGGGCGCGGGGAATGAGCAGTTCTTC. Translation: CASSMGGAGNEQFF.

This clone has just one count. The chain uses TRBV15 and TRBJ1-5; weak D call: TRBD1 (5 bases). This CDR3 region has 15 residues. The germline V gene has CDR1 LNHNV and CDR2 YYDKDF (reference sequence). The V and J ends lost 0 bases and 3 bases respectively, with 9 bases between them. CDR3 in DNA: TGTGCCACCAGCAGAGATCGAGGGGACAATCAGCCCCAGCATTTT. It is translated as CATSRDRGDNQPQHF.

This clone was counted a single time. J is TRBJ2-7 and V is TRBV18; 8 bases agree with TRBD2. V shed 4 bases, J shed 4 bases, and the junction held 3 bases outside the gene matches. From germline, CDR1 is KGHSH and CDR2 LQKENI. The CDR3 is 13 amino acids. CDR3: CASSLGGGYEQYV. CDR3 coding DNA: TGTGCCAGCTCACTCGGGGGGGGTTACGAGCAGTACGTC.

The rearrangement links TRBV27 to TRBJ1-2; 7 bases align to TRBD1. The CDR3 sequence is 14 residues long. Unmatched junction bases numbered 10, after V lost 6 bases and J lost 6 bases. Germline V gene data show CDR1 as MNHEY and CDR2 as SMNVEV (reference sequence). The CDR3 reads CASRWDRLQDGYTF. CDR3 nucleotide sequence: TGTGCCAGCAGATGGGACAGACTTCAAGATGGCTACACCTTC.

The chain recombines TRBV27 with TRBJ2-2, with 8 bases matching TRBD2. Germline-derived CDR1 and CDR2 are MNHEY and SMNVEV (reference sequence). The CDR3 consists of 15 residues. Trimming at V came to 1 base and at J to 5 bases, leaving 3 bases not matched to a gene. The CDR3 loop is CASSLFAGGTGELFF. The CDR3, as DNA: TGTGCCAGCAGTTTATTTGCGGGAGGTACCGGGGAGCTGTTTTTT.

The chain recombines TRBV28 with TRBJ2-7; no clear D. Germline V gene lookup returns CDR1 MDHEN and CDR2 SYDVKM. The CDR3 totals 16 residues. Trimming removed 3 bases at V and 2 bases at J, with 17 bases between. In DNA form, the CDR3 reads TGTGCCAGCAGTTTTTCTTTAAGTGGGCTAGCCTACGAGCAGTACGTC. This encodes CASSFSLSGLAYEQYV.

The V and J genes are TRBV5-6 and TRBJ2-2; unclear D gene. CDR3 length: 13 residues. Per the germline V gene, CDR1 is SGHDT and CDR2 is YYEEEE. The germline V and J ends were trimmed by 4 bases and 4 bases, with 8 bases remaining between them. The CDR3 sequence is CASSGGVTGELFF. The CDR3 DNA is TGTGCCAGCAGCGGCGGCGTCACCGGGGAGCTGTTTTTT.

The rearrangement joins TRBV7-3 to TRBJ2-1; D is ambiguous. CDR1 and CDR2 from the germline V gene are SGHTA and FQGTGA. The CDR3 runs 16 residues. V was pared by 1 base and J by 5 bases, with 15 bases between. In DNA form, the CDR3 reads TGTGCCAGCAGCTTAAGTCCGGGTATGATAGACAATGAGCAGTTCTTC. The encoded protein is CASSLSPGMIDNEQFF.

The chain combines TRBV28 with TRBJ2-5; unclear D gene. Germline V lookup: CDR1 MDHEN, CDR2 SYDVKM. V gave up 2 bases and J gave up 4 bases, with 20 bases separating them. CDR3 length: 17 amino acids. The CDR3: CASSLPLSGGRRETQYF. The CDR3 DNA reads TGTGCCAGCAGTTTACCCCTCTCAGGCGGAAGAAGAGAGACCCAGTACTTC.

This clone has just one count. The chain links TRBV9 to TRBJ2-1; D possibly corresponds to TRBD2 (5 bases). The CDR3 sequence is 14 residues long. The ends were cut back, 2 bases at V and 3 bases at J, with 9 bases in the middle. Germline V lookup: CDR1 SGDLS, CDR2 YYNGEE. In nucleotides, the CDR3 is TGTGCCAGCAGCGTTCTAGCAGACTACAATGAGCAGTTCTTC. This translates into CASSVLADYNEQFF.

This chain uses TRBV4-2 with TRBJ2-4; 8 bases are a match to TRBD1. With 4 bases clipped from V and 8 bases from J, the junction kept 4 bases outside the gene matches. Germline assignment: CDR1 LGHNA and CDR2 YNFKEQ. This CDR3 spans 13 amino acids. This CDR3 reads CASSPNRGDIQYF. CDR3 DNA sequence: TGTGCCAGCAGCCCGAACAGGGGGGACATTCAGTACTTC.

Worth noting for this clone: This sample includes further DNA sequences coding for the same CDR3. The V and J genes are TRBV5-4 and TRBJ2-1; D ambiguous. The CDR3 sequence is 11 residues long. Trimming shortened V by 5 bases and J by 4 bases, and 4 bases separated the two germline ends. Germline-derived CDR1 and CDR2 are SGHNT and YYREEE (reference sequence). In nucleotides, the CDR3 is TGTGCCAGCAGTTCTTACAATGAGCAGTTCTTC. Protein product: CASSSYNEQFF.

This rearrangement joins TRBV5-1 to TRBJ2-3; D is unresolved. CDR1 is SGHRS and CDR2 is YFSETQ in the germline V gene. The CDR3 extends over 14 amino acids. The V and J ends lost 0 bases and 2 bases respectively, with 7 bases between them. CDR3 in DNA: TGCGCCAGCAGCTTGGTAGAGCCCACAGATACGCAGTATTTT. Protein product: CASSLVEPTDTQYF.

V usage is TRBV28 and J usage is TRBJ2-1; 11 nucleotides match TRBD2. The CDR3 length is 14 residues. V shed 2 bases and J 8 bases; nucleotides not matched to a gene: 2. Germline CDR1 and CDR2: MDHEN and SYDVKM. The CDR3: CASSLGLAGYEQFF. CDR3 coding DNA: TGTGCCAGCAGTTTAGGACTAGCGGGCTATGAGCAGTTCTTC.

The genes are TRBV10-3 and TRBJ1-5; D is ambiguous. This CDR3 region has 19 residues. The germline V and J ends were trimmed by 8 bases and 0 bases, with 26 bases remaining between them. CDR1 and CDR2 from the germline V gene are ENHRY and SYGVKD. CDR3 sequence reads: CAIQAGWTADGYSNQPQHF. CDR3 nucleotide sequence: TGTGCCATCCAAGCAGGCTGGACTGCCGATGGCTATAGCAATCAGCCCCAGCATTTT.

The chain uses TRBV30 and TRBJ2-3, with TRBD2 matching 10 bases. The CDR3 covers 15 residues. The germline V gene encodes CDR1 GTSNPN and CDR2 SVGIG (reference sequence). Trimming cost V 2 bases and J 3 bases; bases outside gene matches: 5. The CDR3 DNA is TGTGCCTGGAGTACACCGGGACTAGCGACAGATACGCAGTATTTT. Residues: CAWSTPGLATDTQYF. The full variable domain, in which reference TRBV30 and TRBJ2-3 provide the parts outside the CDR3, is SQTIHQWPATLVQPVGSPLSLECTVEGTSNPNLYWYRQAAGRGLQLLFYSVGIGQISSEVPQNLSASRPQDRQFILSSKKLLLSDSGFYLCAWSTPGLATDTQYFGPGTRLTVL.

The gene calls are TRBV7-6 and TRBJ1-2; D gene uncertain. Per germline, CDR1 SGHVS and CDR2 FNYEAQ. This CDR3 spans 13 amino acids. Deletions cut 1 base from V and 7 bases from J, with 10 bases between. Here the CDR3 reads CASSLGLEGGYTF. CDR3 nucleotide sequence: TGTGCCAGCAGCTTAGGCCTCGAAGGTGGCTACACCTTC. The complete variable domain, with remaining parts taken from reference TRBV7-6 and TRBJ1-2, reads GAGVSQSPRYKVTKRGQDVALRCDPISGHVSLYWYRQALGQGPEFLTYFNYEAQQDKSGLPNDRFSAERPEGSISTLTIQRTEQRDSAMYRCASSLGLEGGYTFGSGTRLTVV.

Here the CDR3 reads CASSANNRGSEEQYV. The CDR3 DNA is TGTGCCAGCAGTGCAAATAACAGGGGTTCGGAAGAGCAGTACGTC. This sequence joins TRBV28 and TRBJ2-7; TRBD1 agrees at 7 bases. Germline V gene data show CDR1 as MDHEN and CDR2 as SYDVKM. The CDR3 has 15 amino acids. Trimming took 5 bases from V and 7 from J; bases not matched to a gene: 14.

The rearrangement uses TRBV4-1 and TRBJ2-3, with TRBD2 identical over 11 bases. The CDR3 sequence is 17 residues long. After removal of 0 bases from V and 4 bases from J, the junction contained 6 bases not matched to a gene. Per the germline V gene, CDR1 is MGHRA and CDR2 is YSYEKL. The CDR3 DNA sequence: TGCGCCAGCAGCCAAGATCCCCTAGCGGGAGGCGCAGATACGCAGTATTTT. This sequence encodes CASSQDPLAGGADTQYF.